This section outlines one T cell receptor (beta chain) sequence together with its context. The antigen remains unidentified. This sample was taken from a study of cytotoxic CD8 clonotypes in ibrutinib-treated CLL. Study-wide context: Overall, some 25 responses were partial and 2 complete; following median roughly six years, roughly 14 patients stayed remitted and around twelve progressed.

The CDR3 loop spans 14 amino acids. The germline V gene encodes CDR1 MNHEY and CDR2 SMNVEV (reference sequence). Trimming at V came to 8 bases and at J to 8 bases, leaving 12 bases not matched to a gene. Study conclusions and caveats: Baseline-level clonality went beyond age-matched healthy donors and moved in step with circulating CD8+ T-cell counts.

The table came from immunoSEQ multiplex PCR; TCRdb's copy has only in-frame clones and leaves some out. The sample records fewer than 200,000 clones, more than 80% being singletons. The sample in question was PBMCs, obtained after 24 months of ibrutinib treatment. The chain carries TRBV27 and TRBJ1-2; TRBD1 matches 9 bases. The TCR originated in a human donor with chronic lymphocytic leukemia. The CDR3 sequence is CASSPRGQGGGYTF. The CDR3 DNA reads TGTGCCAGCTCACCCAGGGGACAGGGTGGCGGCTACACCTTC.